This T cell receptor (beta chain) was observed in a study of control samples from healthy donors and cancer patients. The trim removed 5 bases at V and 3 bases at J, leaving 3 bases unmatched. The CDR3 runs to 15 residues. In germline, CDR1 is MNHEY, CDR2 SMNVEV (reference sequence). This clone appeared a single time. This table comes from immunoSEQ multiplex PCR, and its TCRdb copy is limited to in-frame clones, with some not included. The data contain 160,000 or so clones, roughly 90% of them seen just once; the ten biggest clones take up roughly 0.64%. The rearrangement uses TRBV27 and TRBJ2-3; the match to TRBD2 covers 12 bases. The clonotype comes from a woman under 40 in good health. The sequencing input was blood. CDR3 bases: TGTGCCAGCAGTCCTAGCGGGAGGGTGACAGATACGCAGTATTTT. Translated: CASSPSGRVTDTQYF.